This T cell receptor beta chain was identified during a study of T cells expressing NK-cell markers. Study information: Seropositivity for HCMV was found in seven of the eight sequenced donors, with one seronegative.

The CDR3 loop spans 14 amino acids. Germline-derived CDR1 and CDR2 are SEHNR and FQNEAQ (reference sequence). Each CDR3 protein gets one entry in TCRdb, which reprocessed the 5' RACE reads and gives no DNA. This sample's table has approximately 420,000 distinct CDR3 sequences. This clonotype was obtained from a woman between 45 and 65 years old in good health. The sample comprised blood T cells: a sorted CD56 or NKG2C T cell subset, CD4+ or CD8+ T cells, or bulk PBMC T cells (not recorded which). The chain carries TRBV7-9 and TRBJ2-1. CDR3 protein: CASSSHGISNEQFF. Full variable domain (outside the CDR3, taken from reference TRBV7-9 and TRBJ2-1): DTGVSQNPRHKITKRGQNVTFRCDPISEHNRLYWYRQTLGQGPEFLTYFQNEAQLEKSRLLSDRFSAERPKGSFSTLEIQRTEQGDSAMYLCASSSHGISNEQFFGPGTRLTVL.